The clone carrying this T cell receptor (beta chain) was detected once. These data are taken from a study of blood T cell repertoires in COVID-19. The germline V gene has CDR1 WNHNN and CDR2 SYGVQD (reference sequence). With V trimmed by 2 bases and J by 5 bases, 3 bases remained unmatched. The CDR3 is made up of 16 amino acids. Participants came from some 26 US areas, aged roughly 18 to 100 years. Authors' analysis steps: Researchers report that nucleated cell counts were estimated from reference gene primer amplification. Only in-frame clones appear in the TCRdb table, and some are missing; sequencing was by immunoSEQ multiplex PCR. From that table come the V and J calls and clone size; the DNA was used to work out D and trimming. The table includes 300,000 to 450,000 clones, more than 70% detected once.

This rearrangement joins TRBV10-1 to TRBJ2-1; 13 bases align to TRBD2. Sequenced material: PBMCs or T cells enriched from blood (not recorded which). This sequence was found in a woman aged 30 to 39 who had been exposed to COVID-19. For the CDR3, the DNA is TGCGCCAGCAGTGAGCGGGGACTAGCGGGAAACAATGAGCAGTTCTTC. Translation gives CASSERGLAGNNEQFF.